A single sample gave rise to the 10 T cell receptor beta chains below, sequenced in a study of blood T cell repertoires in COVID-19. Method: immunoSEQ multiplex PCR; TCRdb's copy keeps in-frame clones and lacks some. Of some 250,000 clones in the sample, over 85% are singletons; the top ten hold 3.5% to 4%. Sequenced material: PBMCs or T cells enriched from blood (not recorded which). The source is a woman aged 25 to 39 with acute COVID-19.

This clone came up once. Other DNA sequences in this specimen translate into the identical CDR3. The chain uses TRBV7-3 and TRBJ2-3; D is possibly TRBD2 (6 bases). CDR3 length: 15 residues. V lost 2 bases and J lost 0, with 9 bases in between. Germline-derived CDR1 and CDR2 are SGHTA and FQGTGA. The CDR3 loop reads CASSLDRGSTDTQYF. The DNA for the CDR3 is TGTGCCAGCAGCTTAGATCGGGGGAGCACAGATACGCAGTATTTT.

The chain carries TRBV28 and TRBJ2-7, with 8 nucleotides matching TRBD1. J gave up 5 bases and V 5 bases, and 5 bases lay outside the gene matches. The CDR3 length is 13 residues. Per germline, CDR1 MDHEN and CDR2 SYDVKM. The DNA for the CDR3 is TGTGCCAGCAGTCTACAGGGGGAAAACGAGCAGTACTTC. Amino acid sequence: CASSLQGENEQYF.

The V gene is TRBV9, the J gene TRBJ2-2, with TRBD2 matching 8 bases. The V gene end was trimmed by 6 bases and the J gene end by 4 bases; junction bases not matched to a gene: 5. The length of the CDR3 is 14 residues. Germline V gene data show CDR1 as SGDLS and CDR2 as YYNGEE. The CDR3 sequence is CASTSGGSTGELFF. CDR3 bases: TGTGCCAGCACCTCGGGGGGGTCCACCGGGGAGCTGTTTTTT.

The DNA of the CDR3 is TGTGCCAGCAGCTGGGCGGGGAGCGGGGACCAAGAGACCCAGTACTTC. Amino acid sequence: CASSWAGSGDQETQYF. The chain joins TRBV5-4 to TRBJ2-5; TRBD2 aligns across 7 bases. CDR1 and CDR2 from the germline V gene are SGHNT and YYREEE (reference sequence). The CDR3 is made up of 16 amino acids. The J segment lost 0 bases and the V segment lost 3 bases, leaving 8 bases of the junction unmatched.

CDR3 in amino acids: CASSVASSRMNYGYTF. Written as DNA, the CDR3 is TGTGCCAGCAGCGTAGCTAGCAGCAGGATGAACTATGGCTACACCTTC. The chain uses TRBV9 and TRBJ1-2; D gene unclear. Looked up from germline, CDR1 is SGDLS and CDR2 is YYNGEE. This CDR3 comprises 16 residues. Trimming left V 0 bases short and J 2 bases short, with 14 bases between. The variable domain in full, with the rest retrieved from reference TRBV9 and TRBJ1-2, is DSGVTQTPKHLITATGQRVTLRCSPRSGDLSVYWYQQSLDQGLQFLIQYYNGEERAKGNILERFSAQQFPDLHSELNLSSLELGDSALYFCASSVASSRMNYGYTFGSGTRLTVV.

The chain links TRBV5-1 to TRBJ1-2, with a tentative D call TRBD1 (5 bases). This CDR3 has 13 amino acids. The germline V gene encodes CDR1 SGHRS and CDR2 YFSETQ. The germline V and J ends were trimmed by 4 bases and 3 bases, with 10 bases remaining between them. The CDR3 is CASSPDSDYGYTF. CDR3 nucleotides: TGCGCCAGCAGCCCCGACAGCGACTATGGCTACACCTTC.

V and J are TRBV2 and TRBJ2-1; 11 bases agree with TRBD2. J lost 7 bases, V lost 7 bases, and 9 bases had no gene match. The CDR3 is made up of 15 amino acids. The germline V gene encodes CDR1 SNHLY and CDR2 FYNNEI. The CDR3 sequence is CASNPLAGAGNEQFF. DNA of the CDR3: TGTGCCAGCAATCCACTAGCGGGAGCGGGTAATGAGCAGTTCTTC.

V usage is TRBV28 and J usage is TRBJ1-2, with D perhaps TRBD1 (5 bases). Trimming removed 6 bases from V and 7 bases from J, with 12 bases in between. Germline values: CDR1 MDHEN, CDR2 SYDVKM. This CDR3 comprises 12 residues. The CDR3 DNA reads TGTGCCAGCAGCAGGGTGTTCTCTGGCTACACCTTC. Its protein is CASSRVFSGYTF.

CDR3 coding DNA: TGCAGCGTCGCTACCCAGGGTGGTGGGCAAAACATTCAGTACTTC. Amino acids: CSVATQGGGQNIQYF. The chain is built from TRBV29-1 and TRBJ2-4, with D possibly matching TRBD1 (5 bases). Trimming stripped 6 bases from V and 5 bases from J, with 20 bases between. The germline CDR1 and CDR2 sequences are SQVTM and ANQGSEA. This CDR3 has 15 amino acids.

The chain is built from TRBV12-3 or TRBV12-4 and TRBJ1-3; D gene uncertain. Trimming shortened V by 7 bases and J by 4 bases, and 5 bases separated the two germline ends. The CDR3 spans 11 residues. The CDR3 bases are TGTGCCAGCACCGCGGGAAACACCATATATTTT. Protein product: CASTAGNTIYF.